This T cell receptor beta chain was retrieved from a study of cytotoxic CD8 clonotypes in ibrutinib-treated CLL. Germline V lookup: CDR1 ENHRY, CDR2 SYGVKD. The CDR3 length is 18 residues. With V trimmed by 5 bases and J by 4 bases, 7 bases remained unmatched. Libraries were prepared by immunoSEQ multiplex PCR; TCRdb keeps only in-frame clonotypes and omits some of them. The profile shows 160,000 or so clones, about 88% of them singletons. This TCR was recovered from a human donor with chronic lymphocytic leukemia. The V and J genes are TRBV10-3 and TRBJ2-6; 14 bases line up with TRBD2. Sequenced here: PBMCs, sampled at disease progression, from a patient treated with ibrutinib. This chain's CDR3 is CAISPGLAGGLGANVLTF. The CDR3 nucleotides are TGTGCCATCAGTCCTGGACTAGCGGGAGGACTGGGGGCCAACGTCCTGACTTTC.